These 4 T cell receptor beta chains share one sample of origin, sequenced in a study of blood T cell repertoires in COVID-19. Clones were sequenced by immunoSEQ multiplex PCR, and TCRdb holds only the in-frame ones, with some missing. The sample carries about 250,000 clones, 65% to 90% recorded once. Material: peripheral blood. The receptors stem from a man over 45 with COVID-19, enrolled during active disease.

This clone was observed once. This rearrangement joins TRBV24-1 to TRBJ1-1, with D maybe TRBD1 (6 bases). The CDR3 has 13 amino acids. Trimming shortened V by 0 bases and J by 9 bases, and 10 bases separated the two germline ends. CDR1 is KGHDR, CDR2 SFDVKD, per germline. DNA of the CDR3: TGTGCCACCAGTGATTTGCAGGGGTCGAAAGCTTTCTTT. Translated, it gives CATSDLQGSKAFF.

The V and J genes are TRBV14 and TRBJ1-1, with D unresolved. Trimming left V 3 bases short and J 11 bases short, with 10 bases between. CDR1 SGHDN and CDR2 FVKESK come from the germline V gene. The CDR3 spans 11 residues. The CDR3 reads CASSHQFEAFF. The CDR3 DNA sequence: TGTGCCAGCAGCCACCAATTTGAGGCTTTCTTT. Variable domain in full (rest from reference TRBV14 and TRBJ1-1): EAGVTQFPSHSVIEKGQTVTLRCDPISGHDNLYWYRRVMGKEIKFLLHFVKESKQDESGMPNNRFLAERTGGTYSTLKVQPAELEDSGVYFCASSHQFEAFFGQGTRLTVV.

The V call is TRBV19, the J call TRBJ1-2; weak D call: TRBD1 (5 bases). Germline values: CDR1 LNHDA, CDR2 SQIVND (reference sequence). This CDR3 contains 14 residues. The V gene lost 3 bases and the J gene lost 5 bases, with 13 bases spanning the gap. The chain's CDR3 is CASSIGLGVYGYTF. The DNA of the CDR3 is TGTGCCAGTAGTATCGGATTAGGGGTTTATGGCTACACCTTC.

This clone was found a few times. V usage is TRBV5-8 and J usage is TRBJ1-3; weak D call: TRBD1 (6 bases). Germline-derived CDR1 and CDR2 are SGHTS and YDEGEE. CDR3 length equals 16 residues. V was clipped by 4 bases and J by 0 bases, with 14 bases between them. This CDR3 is CASSPSWTASGNTIYF. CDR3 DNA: TGTGCCAGCAGCCCAAGCTGGACAGCCTCTGGAAACACCATATATTTT.